The clone carrying this T cell receptor (beta chain) has a handful of counts. Its target is not known. Germline-derived CDR1 and CDR2 are SGDLS and YYNGEE. The CDR3 sequence is 13 residues long. Trimming cost V 4 bases and J 7 bases; bases outside gene matches: 5. This entry comes from a study of PD-L1 blockade in urothelial cancer. For the study at large: Men with urothelial cancer arising in the bladder made up about 85% of the roughly 30 patients. General observations from the study: Stronger expansion of tumor-associated clones in blood at 3 weeks distinguished durable-benefit patients.

The time point here: pretreatment peripheral blood. Assay: immunoSEQ multiplex PCR; the TCRdb copy retains only in-frame clones and omits some. The data show 85,000 to 100,000 clones, with roughly 84% seen just once and 1.5% to 2.5% held by the top ten. The V gene is TRBV9, the J gene TRBJ1-2; 9 positions agree with TRBD1. Sequenced material: PBMCs, taken around atezolizumab (anti-PD-L1) treatment. The sequence came from a man in his 60s with urothelial cancer. CDR3 residues: CASSKDRGSGYTF. The CDR3 nucleotides are TGTGCCAGCAGCAAGGACAGGGGAAGTGGCTACACCTTC.